Following are 9 T cell receptor beta chains from one sample sequenced in a study of blood T cell repertoires in COVID-19. Measured with immunoSEQ multiplex PCR; TCRdb has only the in-frame clones, and not every one. The table records approximately 150,000 clones, 80% to 90% of them present only once. The sample taken for sequencing was peripheral blood. These receptors all stem from a woman aged 55-69 years with active COVID-19.

CDR3 sequence: CASSFLLHNEQFF. In DNA, the CDR3 is TGTGCCAGCAGCTTTTTACTCCACAATGAGCAGTTCTTC. The genes are TRBV7-2 and TRBJ2-1; the D is unclear. From germline, CDR1 is SGHTA and CDR2 FQGNSA. Trimming left V 3 bases short and J 5 bases short, with 8 bases between. The CDR3 runs to 13 residues.

The chain joins TRBV6-5 to TRBJ1-1; D gene unclear. Trimming took off 6 bases at V and 0 bases at J, with 11 bases between the two ends. The CDR3 has 14 amino acids. CDR1 and CDR2 (germline): MNHEY, SVGAGI. CDR3 region: CASSLEGLNTEAFF. The CDR3 nucleotides are TGTGCCAGCAGCCTCGAGGGCTTGAACACTGAAGCTTTCTTT.

This chain connects TRBV5-1 to TRBJ2-1; the match to TRBD1 covers 7 bases. The trim removed 1 base at V and 4 bases at J, leaving 8 bases unmatched. The germline CDR1 and CDR2 sequences are SGHRS and YFSETQ. The CDR3 length is 16 residues. DNA of the CDR3: TGCGCCAGCAGCTTGTTCGGACCAGGGGGATACAATGAGCAGTTCTTC. Its translation: CASSLFGPGGYNEQFF.

The V call is TRBV5-1, the J call TRBJ1-5; D is possibly TRBD1 (6 bases). Trimming pared 4 bases from V and 0 bases from J, leaving 8 bases between. In germline, CDR1 is SGHRS, CDR2 YFSETQ. The CDR3 loop spans 14 amino acids. DNA for the CDR3: TGCGCCAGCAGCCCGGGACATAGCAATCAGCCCCAGCATTTT. Encoded protein: CASSPGHSNQPQHF.

The chain carries TRBV3-1 (or the pseudogene TRBV3-2) and TRBJ2-7; 7 positions agree with TRBD2. Trimming at V came to 3 bases and at J to 4 bases, leaving 6 bases not matched to a gene. The CDR3 consists of 14 residues. CDR1 LGHDT and CDR2 YNNKEL come from the germline V gene (reference sequence). CDR3 coding DNA: TGTGCCAGCAGCCAGGGAGGGAGGGCTTACGAGCAGTACTTC. Amino acid sequence: CASSQGGRAYEQYF.

This clone appeared a single time. The chain's CDR3 is CASSLQGGRGNQPQHF. The CDR3 DNA reads TGTGCCAGCAGTTTACAGGGCGGTAGGGGAAATCAGCCCCAGCATTTT. J is TRBJ1-5 and V is TRBV27, with D possibly matching TRBD1 (5 bases). This CDR3 is built from 16 residues. Trimming shortened V by 2 bases and J by 4 bases, and 15 bases separated the two germline ends. The V gene's germline CDR1 is MNHEY and CDR2 SMNVEV (reference sequence).

This clone was seen only a few times. The chain combines TRBV28 with TRBJ1-4; D unclear. Trimming stripped 5 bases from V and 0 bases from J, with 10 bases between. The CDR3 totals 15 residues. The V gene's germline CDR1 is MDHEN and CDR2 SYDVKM. This CDR3 is CASSTGSATNEKLFF. The CDR3 DNA reads as TGTGCCAGCAGTACCGGGAGCGCAACTAATGAAAAACTGTTTTTT.

The rearrangement uses TRBV7-8 and TRBJ2-5, with 7 positions matching TRBD2. The junction had 9 bases not matched to a gene; V was cut back by 6 bases and J by 2 bases. This CDR3 has 15 residues. CDR1 is SGHVS and CDR2 is FQNEAQ in the germline V gene. The CDR3 DNA is TGTGCCAGCAGATCCGGGGGGTTAGCGCAAGAGACCCAGTACTTC. This codes for CASRSGGLAQETQYF.

CDR3 protein: CASSSSGSGNEQFF. CDR3 bases: TGTGCCAGCAGCTCTAGCGGGAGTGGCAATGAGCAGTTCTTC. The chain carries TRBV27 and TRBJ2-1, with 10 positions matching TRBD2. This CDR3 comprises 14 residues. V lost 6 bases, J lost 6 bases, and 5 bases stayed unmatched. Germline V gene sequence: CDR1 MNHEY, CDR2 SMNVEV (reference sequence).